Listed below are T cell receptor beta chains from one sample, sequenced in a study of cytomegalovirus exposure and HLA in healthy donors. Libraries were prepared by immunoSEQ multiplex PCR; TCRdb keeps only in-frame clonotypes and omits some of them. The sample yields more than 60,000 clones, 78% seen once. The material sequenced was PBMCs. The receptors stem from a woman between 35 and 50 years old in good health and CMV-seropositive. CDR3s include the opening cysteine and the closing phenylalanine or tryptophan. The D gene is left open where the match is weak. Size is omitted from some rows. Given values are once, few, many or a class for expanded clones.

TRBV7-3	-	TRBJ2-7	-	TGTGCCAGCAGCTTAGGCCAATCGGCGGCCTACGAGCAGTACTTC	CASSLGQSAAYEQYF
TRBV4-1	-	TRBJ2-3	TRBD1	TGCGCCAGCAGCCAGGCCGTAAGGACAGGGGGCACAGATACGCAGTATTTT	CASSQAVRTGGTDTQYF
TRBV10-3	-	TRBJ1-4	-	TGTGCCATCAGTGACGACAGAGCCAGACTGTTTTTT	CAISDDRARLFF
TRBV6-1	-	TRBJ2-5	TRBD1	TGTGCCAGCAGTGAAGCTGGGACAGGGTGGATCGAGACCCAGTACTTC	CASSEAGTGWIETQYF
TRBV28	-	TRBJ1-1	-	TGTGCCAGCAGTTTAGCACTTAACAGGGCTGAAGCTTTCTTT	CASSLALNRAEAFF
TRBV28	few	TRBJ1-3	-	TGTGCCAGCAGTTTCTATGCCGGAAACACCATATATTTT	CASSFYAGNTIYF
TRBV7-2	once	TRBJ2-1	TRBD2	TGTGCCAGCAGCTCCCCGTGGGGGGGATATGAGCAGTTCTTC	CASSSPWGGYEQFF
TRBV11-2	-	TRBJ2-3	TRBD2	TGTGCCAGCAGCCCTAGCGGGGGGCCCCCGGATACGCAGTATTTT	CASSPSGGPPDTQYF
TRBV28	-	TRBJ1-2	TRBD1	TGTGCCAGCAGCCTGAAGACAGGGGGCGCGGGCTATGGCTACACCTTC	CASSLKTGGAGYGYTF
TRBV7-9	-	TRBJ1-1	-	TGTGCCAGCAGCTTAACAGGGACGAACACTGAAGCTTTCTTT	CASSLTGTNTEAFF
TRBV5-1	few	TRBJ1-6	TRBD1	TGCGCCAGCAGCGTCACAGGGGGCGAAGGTTATTCACCCCTCCACTTT	CASSVTGGEGYSPLHF
TRBV5-6	-	TRBJ1-2	-	TGTGCCAGCAGCTTACCGGGAGATTTCGACTATGGCTACACCTTC	CASSLPGDFDYGYTF
TRBV28	-	TRBJ2-7	-	TGTGCCAGCCGGGTTGCGTCGTCCTACGAGCAGTACTTC	CASRVASSYEQYF
TRBV9	-	TRBJ2-3	TRBD2	TGTGCCAGCAGCCCAACGGGACTAGCGGGAGATACGCAGTATTTT	CASSPTGLAGDTQYF
TRBV6-1	few	TRBJ1-1	TRBD1	TGTGCCAGTGGACAGGAGATGAACACTGAAGCTTTCTTT	CASGQEMNTEAFF
TRBV10-3	few	TRBJ2-3	TRBD2	TGTGCCATCAGTGAGTCTATCGTCGGGACTAGCGGGGGTAGGAGAGATACGCAGTATTTT	CAISESIVGTSGGRRDTQYF
TRBV6-5	-	TRBJ2-7	-	TGTGCCAGCAGCCGGACCTCGACGTCGGGGGAGCAGTACTTC	CASSRTSTSGEQYF
TRBV11-2	-	TRBJ2-4	-	TGTGCCAGCAGCTTAGCCCACTGGGGGGGGGCAAAAAACATTCAGTACTTC	CASSLAHWGGAKNIQYF
TRBV7-8	once	TRBJ2-3	TRBD1	TGTGCCAGCAGCTTCACGACAGGGTCCGATACGCAGTATTTT	CASSFTTGSDTQYF
TRBV11-1	-	TRBJ1-6	-	TGTGCCAGCAGCTTAGATGGAGGTCATAATTCACCCCTCCACTTT	CASSLDGGHNSPLHF